These 30 T cell receptor beta chains were sequenced from one sample in a study of cytomegalovirus exposure and HLA in healthy donors. A multiplex PCR was run with 60 Vbeta primers and 13 Jbeta primers. The table came from immunoSEQ multiplex PCR; TCRdb's copy has only in-frame clones and leaves some out. The sample contains around 90,000 clones, 65% of which appear only once. The sequenced sample consisted of PBMCs. The source is a boy younger than 18 in good health and CMV-seropositive.

The chain couples TRBV18 to TRBJ2-3; D unresolved. V lost 3 bases to trimming and J lost 5 bases, with 15 bases between them. Germline V gene sequence: CDR1 KGHSH, CDR2 LQKENI. CDR3 length: 15 residues. In DNA form, the CDR3 reads TGTGCCAGCTCACCGCGGATTTCGGCCCAAGATACGCAGTATTTT. Translated: CASSPRISAQDTQYF.

This clone was counted a few times. As DNA, the CDR3 is TGTGCCAGCAGCTTGAGTGGGGCGGCAGATACGCAGTATTTT. The encoded protein is CASSLSGAADTQYF. The chain combines TRBV5-4 with TRBJ2-3; maybe TRBD1 (5 bases). Between the trimmed V and J ends, which lost 1 base and 4 bases, there was a span of 10 bases. Germline CDR1 reads SGHNT; CDR2 reads YYREEE (reference sequence). This CDR3 is built from 14 residues.

The chain recombines TRBV6-1 with TRBJ2-7; TRBD1 might be the D (6 bases). The CDR3 is made up of 16 amino acids. From germline, CDR1 is MNHNS and CDR2 SASEGT. The V and J ends lost 1 base and 2 bases respectively, with 15 bases between them. The CDR3 region has the DNA TGTGCCAGCAGTGAAGGGCACAGGGACCCTACCTACGAGCAGTACTTC. Translated, it gives CASSEGHRDPTYEQYF.

The chain is built from TRBV5-1 and TRBJ2-5; TRBD2 is a possible D gene (6 bases). The ends were cut back, 1 base at V and 4 bases at J, with 14 bases in the middle. The CDR3 loop spans 15 amino acids. Germline CDR1 SGHRS, CDR2 YFSETQ. DNA of the CDR3: TGCGCCAGCAGCTTGAGGGCTAGCGCTCCAGAGACCCAGTACTTC. Amino acids: CASSLRASAPETQYF.

The CDR3 DNA reads TGTGCCAGCAGCTGGAGGACTAGCGGGGTTATCTACGAGCAGTACTTC. It translates to CASSWRTSGVIYEQYF. The chain recombines TRBV5-8 with TRBJ2-7; TRBD2 matches 12 bases. With V trimmed by 3 bases and J by 3 bases, 7 bases remained unmatched. Germline V gene data show CDR1 as SGHTS and CDR2 as YDEGEE. The CDR3 loop spans 16 amino acids.

The chain employs TRBV14 and TRBJ1-1; D may be TRBD1 (5 bases). The V end was cut by 2 bases, the J end by 7 bases, with 14 bases between. Germline CDR1 reads SGHDN; CDR2 reads FVKESK. The CDR3 is 14 residues long. The CDR3 sequence is CASSQSLGHLEAFF. The DNA for the CDR3 is TGTGCCAGCAGCCAATCTTTGGGGCACCTTGAAGCTTTCTTT.

CDR3 bases: TGCGCCAGCAGCCAAGATTTTGGGCGGTTCCGGACTAGCGGGTCCTACGAGCAGTACTTC. This gives the protein CASSQDFGRFRTSGSYEQYF. The chain carries TRBV4-1 and TRBJ2-7; 11 positions match TRBD2. Per the germline V gene, CDR1 is MGHRA and CDR2 is YSYEKL. The CDR3 is made up of 20 amino acids. J was trimmed by 1 base and V by 0 bases; bases with no gene match: 14.

This chain connects TRBV11-3 to TRBJ2-7; 10 bases fit TRBD1. Germline assignment: CDR1 SGHNT and CDR2 YENEEA. V was clipped by 4 bases and J by 5 bases; unmatched bases: 14. CDR3 length equals 17 residues. The CDR3 sequence is CASSSLRGDRGCDEQYF. As DNA, the CDR3 is TGTGCCAGCAGCTCACTTAGAGGGGACAGGGGATGCGACGAGCAGTACTTC. Based on the CDR3 plus reference TRBV11-3 and TRBJ2-7, the full variable domain is EAGVVQSPRYKIIEKKQPVAFWCNPISGHNTLYWYLQNLGQGPELLIRYENEEAVDDSQLPKDRFSAERLKGVDSTLKIQPAELGDSAVYLCASSSLRGDRGCDEQYFGPGTRLTVT.

This clone was seen more than once but under ten times. The J gene is TRBJ2-5, the V gene TRBV25-1; the D is unclear. With 0 bases removed from V and 1 base from J, the gap between germline ends came to 6 bases. From germline, CDR1 is MGHDK and CDR2 SYGVNS. The CDR3 has 14 amino acids. The CDR3 DNA reads TGTGCCAGCAGTGAATATGGGCCCCAAGAGACCCAGTACTTC. It is translated as CASSEYGPQETQYF.

This clone was recorded only once. The chain is built from TRBV7-9 and TRBJ2-6; the D is unclear. The CDR3 length is 16 residues. V was trimmed by 5 bases and J by 0 bases, leaving 11 bases between them. Germline assignment: CDR1 SEHNR and CDR2 FQNEAQ (reference sequence). The DNA for the CDR3 is TGTGCCAGCAGCCCCCAACGGTTCTCTGGGGCCAACGTCCTGACTTTC. Translating gives CASSPQRFSGANVLTF.

This sequence joins TRBV30 and TRBJ2-3; 8 bases line up with TRBD2. The CDR3 is made up of 15 amino acids. Trimming took 2 bases from V and 1 from J; bases not matched to a gene: 5. CDR1 is GTSNPN, CDR2 SVGIG, per germline (reference sequence). The CDR3 is CAWSKGLAGTDTQYF. The CDR3 DNA reads TGTGCCTGGAGTAAAGGACTAGCCGGCACAGATACGCAGTATTTT.

The V gene is TRBV7-8, the J gene TRBJ2-1; possibly TRBD1 for D (6 bases). V was trimmed by 5 bases and J by 0 bases, leaving 14 bases between them. This CDR3 has 16 residues. CDR1 and CDR2 from the germline V gene are SGHVS and FQNEAQ. The CDR3 DNA reads TGTGCCAGCAGCCCAGGAGGACAGAGCTCCTACAATGAGCAGTTCTTC. Its translation is CASSPGGQSSYNEQFF.

V usage is TRBV30 and J usage is TRBJ1-1; 8 bases are a match to TRBD1. This CDR3 comprises 12 residues. From germline, CDR1 is GTSNPN and CDR2 SVGIG (reference sequence). With V trimmed by 2 bases and J by 6 bases, 2 bases remained unmatched. CDR3 DNA sequence: TGTGCCTGGAGTTCGGACAGGGCTGAAGCTTTCTTT. It yields the protein CAWSSDRAEAFF. Together with reference TRBV30 and TRBJ1-1, the CDR3 gives the full variable domain: SQTIHQWPATLVQPVGSPLSLECTVEGTSNPNLYWYRQAAGRGLQLLFYSVGIGQISSEVPQNLSASRPQDRQFILSSKKLLLSDSGFYLCAWSSDRAEAFFGQGTRLTVV.

V is TRBV25-1 and J is TRBJ2-2; D is unclear. Germline loops: CDR1 MGHDK, CDR2 SYGVNS. The CDR3 has 14 residues. V shed 3 bases and J shed 0 bases, with 5 bases lying between them. CDR3 DNA: TGTGCCAGCAGTGAGCAGGCGAACACCGGGGAGCTGTTTTTT. This encodes CASSEQANTGELFF.

The rearrangement links TRBV7-8 to TRBJ1-1, with unresolved D. The germline V and J ends were trimmed by 2 bases and 8 bases, with 3 bases remaining between them. From germline, CDR1 is SGHVS and CDR2 FQNEAQ. The length of the CDR3 is 10 residues. The CDR3 is CASSLQEAFF. For the CDR3, the DNA is TGTGCCAGCAGCTTACAAGAAGCTTTCTTT.

The chain uses TRBV6-5 and TRBJ1-3; D is perhaps TRBD1 (6 bases). This CDR3 has 12 amino acids. The V gene lost 11 bases and the J gene lost 9 bases, with 17 bases spanning the gap. Germline values: CDR1 MNHEY, CDR2 SVGAGI. CDR3 coding DNA: TGTGCCGCGGGCTCCCGAGGGGGCACCATATATTTT. Its protein is CAAGSRGGTIYF.

This rearrangement joins TRBV5-1 to TRBJ1-1; 10 bases map to TRBD1. The CDR3 extends over 18 amino acids. V gave up 2 bases and J gave up 5 bases; unmatched junction bases: 15. Per the germline V gene, CDR1 is SGHRS and CDR2 is YFSETQ. In DNA form, the CDR3 reads TGCGCCAGCAGCTTCCATTTGACAGGGGGCGCGGTCGGAACTGAAGCTTTCTTT. Its translation is CASSFHLTGGAVGTEAFF.

The chain uses TRBV7-9 and TRBJ2-1, with TRBD2 matching over 14 bases. V gave up 4 bases and J gave up 7 bases; unmatched junction bases: 3. The CDR3 loop spans 15 amino acids. The germline V gene encodes CDR1 SEHNR and CDR2 FQNEAQ (reference sequence). In DNA, the CDR3 is TGTGCCAGCAGCTCGACTAGCGGGGGGGGAAATGAGCAGTTCTTC. It specifies CASSSTSGGGNEQFF.

In its sample, this clone was seen a few times. The chain links TRBV19 to TRBJ1-2, with 7 positions matching TRBD1. The CDR3 runs 14 residues. Germline CDR1 is LNHDA and CDR2 is SQIVND (reference sequence). After removal of 6 bases from V and 4 bases from J, the junction contained 8 bases not matched to a gene. CDR3 DNA sequence: TGTGCCAGTAGCGATAGGGACAGCATCTATGGCTACACCTTC. As protein: CASSDRDSIYGYTF.

The sample holds a few counts of this clone. A junction end diverges from the germline sequence, so it may reflect a read error. This chain's CDR3 is CASSDSPTEYSNQPQNF. The CDR3 coding sequence is TGTGCCAGCAGTGATTCTCCGACAGAATATAGCAATCAGCCCCAGAATTTT. J is TRBJ1-5 and V is TRBV2; the D gene is possibly TRBD1 (5 bases). Germline V lookup: CDR1 SNHLY, CDR2 FYNNEI. The CDR3 totals 17 residues.

This clone has just a few counts. This chain joins TRBV5-5 and TRBJ1-1; D is undetermined. Germline CDR1 reads SGHKS; CDR2 reads YYEKEE (reference sequence). The CDR3 spans 14 residues. The ends were cut back, 2 bases at V and 0 bases at J, with 8 bases in the middle. The CDR3 bases are TGTGCCAGCAGCTTACCGGGAATGAACACTGAAGCTTTCTTT. Its protein product is CASSLPGMNTEAFF.

This chain uses TRBV4-2 with TRBJ2-3, with 8 bases identical to TRBD1. CDR1 is LGHNA and CDR2 is YNFKEQ in the germline V gene. The CDR3 sequence is 16 residues long. The V and J ends lost 2 bases and 5 bases, in that order; junction bases with no gene match: 9. The CDR3 DNA reads as TGTGCCAGCAGCCAAAGATACAGGGGGAAGGTAGATACGCAGTATTTT. Protein: CASSQRYRGKVDTQYF.

The gene calls are TRBV7-6 and TRBJ2-2; TRBD2 matches 12 bases. The V gene end was trimmed by 6 bases and the J gene end by 4 bases; junction bases not matched to a gene: 9. This CDR3 region has 17 residues. Germline lookup yields CDR1 SGHVS and CDR2 FNYEAQ. In nucleotides, the CDR3 is TGTGCCAGCAGACCGACTAGCGGGGGACGGAGCACCGGGGAGCTGTTTTTT. It yields the protein CASRPTSGGRSTGELFF.

The chain links TRBV6-1 to TRBJ2-5; D call uncertain. The CDR3 spans 15 residues. Germline CDR1 and CDR2: MNHNS and SASEGT. Trimming shortened V by 1 base and J by 0 bases, and 9 bases separated the two germline ends. The CDR3 loop is CASSEGFGHQETQYF. The CDR3 DNA reads TGTGCCAGCAGTGAAGGGTTTGGGCACCAAGAGACCCAGTACTTC.

This clone was recorded only once. V gene TRBV5-1 combines with J gene TRBJ2-1, with 7 nucleotides matching TRBD2. The CDR3 contains 15 residues. Trimming took 4 bases from V and 4 from J; bases not matched to a gene: 8. CDR1 is SGHRS, CDR2 YFSETQ, per germline. Here the CDR3 DNA reads TGCGCCAGCAGCCAGAACATGGGGGGGTACAATGAGCAGTTCTTC. Translated: CASSQNMGGYNEQFF.

The V gene is TRBV6-1, the J gene TRBJ2-5; D unclear. Between the trimmed V and J ends, which lost 6 bases and 5 bases, there was a span of 13 bases. CDR3 length equals 13 residues. CDR1 is MNHNS, CDR2 SASEGT, per germline. The CDR3 bases are TGTGCCAGCAGCATTGATTCTAGGGAGACCCAGTACTTC. Protein sequence: CASSIDSRETQYF.

This chain connects TRBV29-1 to TRBJ2-5; 7 bases are a match to TRBD1. Trimming took 7 bases from V and 2 from J; bases not matched to a gene: 7. In germline, CDR1 is SQVTM, CDR2 ANQGSEA. This CDR3 is 13 amino acids long. CDR3 nucleotides: TGCAGCGCACCTTTCAGGGGGCAAGAGACCCAGTACTTC. It encodes CSAPFRGQETQYF.

The table lists this clone with a count of one. This sequence joins TRBV27 and TRBJ2-1; TRBD1 matches 10 bases. Germline V gene sequence: CDR1 MNHEY, CDR2 SMNVEV (reference sequence). CDR3 length: 15 residues. V dropped 6 bases and J dropped 9; count of bases not matched to a gene: 11. CDR3 sequence: CASRARQGAFSEQFF. CDR3 DNA sequence: TGTGCCAGCAGGGCGCGACAGGGGGCTTTTAGTGAGCAGTTCTTC.

CDR3 sequence: CASSPSSGSSYNEQFF. CDR3 in DNA: TGTGCCAGCAGCCCATCAAGCGGGAGCTCCTACAATGAGCAGTTCTTC. The chain recombines TRBV7-3 with TRBJ2-1; 8 bases map to TRBD2. V lost 5 bases and J lost 0; bases outside the gene matches: 6. The germline V gene encodes CDR1 SGHTA and CDR2 FQGTGA. The CDR3 extends over 16 amino acids.

This chain connects TRBV7-6 to TRBJ1-2; TRBD1 matches 8 bases. CDR3 length: 12 amino acids. Trimming at V came to 5 bases and at J to 8 bases, leaving 4 bases not matched to a gene. The germline gives CDR1 SGHVS, CDR2 FNYEAQ. Here the CDR3 DNA reads TGTGCCAGCAGCGGCAGGGGGCGCGGCTACACCTTC. It encodes CASSGRGRGYTF.